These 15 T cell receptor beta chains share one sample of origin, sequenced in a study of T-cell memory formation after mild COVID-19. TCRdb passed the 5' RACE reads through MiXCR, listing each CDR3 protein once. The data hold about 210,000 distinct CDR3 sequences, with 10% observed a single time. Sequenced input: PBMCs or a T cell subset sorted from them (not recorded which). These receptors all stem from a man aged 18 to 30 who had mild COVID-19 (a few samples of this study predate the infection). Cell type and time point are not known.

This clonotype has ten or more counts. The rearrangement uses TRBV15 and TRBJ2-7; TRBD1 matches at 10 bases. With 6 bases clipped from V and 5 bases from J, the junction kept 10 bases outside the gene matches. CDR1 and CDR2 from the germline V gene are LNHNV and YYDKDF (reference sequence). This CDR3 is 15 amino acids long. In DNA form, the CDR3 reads TGTGCCACCAGTAATCCGGGACAGGGGTCCCACGAGCAGTACTTC. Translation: CATSNPGQGSHEQYF.

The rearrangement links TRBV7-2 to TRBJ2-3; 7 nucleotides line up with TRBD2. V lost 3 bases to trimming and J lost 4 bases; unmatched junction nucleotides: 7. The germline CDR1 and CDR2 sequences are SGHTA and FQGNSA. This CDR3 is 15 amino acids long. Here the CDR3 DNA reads TGTGCCAGCAGCTTGAGCGGGGTGAGGTCAGATACGCAGTATTTT. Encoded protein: CASSLSGVRSDTQYF.

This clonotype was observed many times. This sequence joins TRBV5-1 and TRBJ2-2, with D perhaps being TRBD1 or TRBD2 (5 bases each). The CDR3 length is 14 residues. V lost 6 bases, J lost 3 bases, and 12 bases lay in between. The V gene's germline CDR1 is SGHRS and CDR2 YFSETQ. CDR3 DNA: TGCGCCAGCACCGGGACCGCCTACACCGGGGAGCTGTTTTTT. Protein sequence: CASTGTAYTGELFF. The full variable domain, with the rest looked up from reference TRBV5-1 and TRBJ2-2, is KAGVTQTPRYLIKTRGQQVTLSCSPISGHRSVSWYQQTPGQGLQFLFEYFSETQRNKGNFPGRFSGRQFSNSRSEMNVSTLELGDSALYLCASTGTAYTGELFFGEGSRLTVL.

The CDR3 reads CSPRGSYNEQFF. CDR3 coding DNA: TGCAGCCCCAGGGGATCCTACAATGAGCAGTTCTTC. The gene calls are TRBV20-1 and TRBJ2-1, with D perhaps matching TRBD1 (6 bases). Looked up from germline, CDR1 is DFQATT and CDR2 is SNEGSKA (reference sequence). This CDR3 contains 12 residues.

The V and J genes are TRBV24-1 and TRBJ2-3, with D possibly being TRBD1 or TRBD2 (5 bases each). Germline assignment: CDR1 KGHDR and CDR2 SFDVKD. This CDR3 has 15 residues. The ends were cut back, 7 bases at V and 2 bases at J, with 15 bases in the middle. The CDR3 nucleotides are TGTGCCACCAGGAGCCGGGACCGGTACACAGATACGCAGTATTTT. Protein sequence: CATRSRDRYTDTQYF.

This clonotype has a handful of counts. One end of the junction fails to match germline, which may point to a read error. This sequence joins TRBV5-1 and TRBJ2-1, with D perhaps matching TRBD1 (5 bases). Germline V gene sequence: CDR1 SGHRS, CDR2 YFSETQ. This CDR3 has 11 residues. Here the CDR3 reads CASSQGVEEFF. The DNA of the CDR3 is TGCGCCAGCAGCCAAGGGGTTGAGGAGTTCTTC.

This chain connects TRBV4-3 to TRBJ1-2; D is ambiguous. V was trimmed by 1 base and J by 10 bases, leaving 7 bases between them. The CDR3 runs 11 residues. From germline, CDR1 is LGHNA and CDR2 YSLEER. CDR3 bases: TGCGCCAGCAGCCAAGGTTTTACCTACACCTTC. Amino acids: CASSQGFTYTF.

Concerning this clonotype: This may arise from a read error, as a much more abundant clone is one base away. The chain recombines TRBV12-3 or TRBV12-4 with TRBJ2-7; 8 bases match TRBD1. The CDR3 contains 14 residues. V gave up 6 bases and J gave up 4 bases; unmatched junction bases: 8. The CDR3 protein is CASRTRTGRYEQYF. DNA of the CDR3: TGTGCCAGCAGGACCCGGACAGGGAGGTACGAGCAGTACTTC.

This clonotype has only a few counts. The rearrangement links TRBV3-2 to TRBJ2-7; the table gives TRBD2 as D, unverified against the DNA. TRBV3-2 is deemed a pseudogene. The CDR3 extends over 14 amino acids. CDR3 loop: CASSSEGRVYEQYV. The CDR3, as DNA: TGTGCCAGCAGCTCGGAGGGTAGAGTATACGAGCAGTACGTC.

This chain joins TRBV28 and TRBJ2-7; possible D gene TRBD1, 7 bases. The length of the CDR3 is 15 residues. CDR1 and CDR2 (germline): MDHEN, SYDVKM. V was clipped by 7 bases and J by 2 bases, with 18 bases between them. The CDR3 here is CASTSGGTEPYEQYV. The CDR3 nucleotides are TGTGCCAGCACTTCCGGCGGGACAGAACCCTACGAGCAGTACGTC.

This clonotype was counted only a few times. CDR3 loop: CAISNGQGAGNTGELFF. Here the CDR3 DNA reads TGTGCCATCAGTAACGGTCAGGGGGCAGGGAACACCGGGGAGCTGTTTTTT. This chain joins TRBV10-3 and TRBJ2-2, with 8 bases matching TRBD1. The germline CDR1 and CDR2 sequences are ENHRY and SYGVKD. The CDR3 covers 17 residues. V shed 5 bases, J shed 1 base, and the junction held 9 bases outside the gene matches.

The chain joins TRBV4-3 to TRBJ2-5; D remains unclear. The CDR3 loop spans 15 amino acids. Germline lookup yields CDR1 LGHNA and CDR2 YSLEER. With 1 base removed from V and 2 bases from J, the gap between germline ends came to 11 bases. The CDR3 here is CASSQGWGGQETQYF. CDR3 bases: TGCGCCAGCAGCCAAGGGTGGGGTGGGCAAGAGACCCAGTACTTC.

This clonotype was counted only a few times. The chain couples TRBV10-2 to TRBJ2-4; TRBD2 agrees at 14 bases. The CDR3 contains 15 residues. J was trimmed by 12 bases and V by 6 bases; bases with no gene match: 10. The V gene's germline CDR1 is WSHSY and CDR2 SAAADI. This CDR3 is CASRSGTSGSGGQYF. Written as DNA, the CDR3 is TGCGCCAGCAGATCCGGGACTAGCGGGAGCGGAGGTCAGTACTTC.

As DNA, the CDR3 is TGTGCCAGCAGCTTAGGGGCGCGGGGGAGCACTAGCACAGATACGCAGTATTTT. As protein: CASSLGARGSTSTDTQYF. This rearrangement joins TRBV7-9 to TRBJ2-3, with TRBD2 matching 7 bases. V lost 1 base, J lost 0 bases, and 10 bases stayed unmatched. Germline V gene data show CDR1 as SEHNR and CDR2 as FQNEAQ (reference sequence). This CDR3 is built from 18 residues. Using reference TRBV7-9 and TRBJ2-3 for the parts outside the CDR3, the full variable domain is DTGVSQNPRHKITKRGQNVTFRCDPISEHNRLYWYRQTLGQGPEFLTYFQNEAQLEKSRLLSDRFSAERPKGSFSTLEIQRTEQGDSAMYLCASSLGARGSTSTDTQYFGPGTRLTVL.

The CDR3 here is CASSLLTSGGRGTQYF. As DNA, the CDR3 is TGTGCCAGCAGTTTATTGACTAGCGGGGGAAGAGGGACCCAGTACTTC. This rearrangement joins TRBV28 to TRBJ2-5; 12 bases fit TRBD2. The CDR3 covers 16 residues. The J segment lost 7 bases and the V segment lost 1 base, leaving 7 bases of the junction unmatched. Germline CDR1 is MDHEN and CDR2 is SYDVKM. The entire variable domain, with the rest obtained from reference TRBV28 and TRBJ2-5, is as follows: DVKVTQSSRYLVKRTGEKVFLECVQDMDHENMFWYRQDPGLGLRLIYFSYDVKMKEKGDIPEGYSVSREKKERFSLILESASTNQTSMYLCASSLLTSGGRGTQYFGPGTRLLVL.